This TCR beta chain was sequenced during a study of early T cells in non-severe SARS-CoV-2 infection (dated by TCRdb to 2020 to 2023). Regarding the research as a whole: TCR sequencing used bulk RNA from unsorted whole blood, so alpha and beta chains could not be paired. The paper as a whole reports these results and caveats: VDJdb matching was skewed toward anti-spike CD8 responses, so virus-specific expansions were likely underestimated and private and CD4 specificities were missed.

This clonotype was seen many times. The clone's antigen remains unknown. It has no much larger one-base neighbor in the sample; base qualities were not kept. A case-control design nested within a healthcare worker cohort in London, UK, was used, with weekly nasopharyngeal swab PCR tests and blood sampling performed. Healthcare workers were recruited between 23 and 31 March 2020, during the week of the UK lockdown, and were followed weekly for up to roughly 15 weeks. Preparation of the library involved 5' RACE. These reads were obtained on a NextSeq 500. To correct for sequencing error and PCR bias, the TCR library protocol tagged individual cDNA molecules with unique molecular identifiers. Both TCR alpha and beta chains were sequenced, and tight co-correlation was observed between alpha and beta sequence abundances in each sample. The original pipeline was this. Decombinator V4 was used to annotate TCR sequences for V gene, J gene and CDR3. TCRs were defined as expanded if a significant change between any two time points was detected under a Poisson model with p below 0.0001. TCR abundances were normalised to the total number of TCRs sequenced per sample and were expressed as counts per million. TRAV1-2 paired with TRAJ12, TRAJ20 or TRAJ33 defined MAIT TCRs, while TRAV10 paired with TRAJ18 defined iNKT TCRs. VDJdb, accessed 1 November 2021, was searched for CMV, EBV and SARS-CoV-2 annotated TCRs, with TCRs annotated for multiple antigens excluded. TCRdb applied fastp at Q25 and MiXCR to the public reads, then kept only in-frame beta chains. Identical CDR3 proteins give one entry, which carries the most common genes and DNA. What appears here as the V and J calls and clone size reflects TCRdb's work, not the paper's. The sample table holds tens of thousands of distinct CDR3 sequences, of which around 10% were seen once. The ten largest clones take up under 7% of the sample.

From its cysteine to its phenylalanine, the CDR3 spans 15 amino acids. Only the CDR3 DNA is retained, 45 bases long and in frame from the first base. V drops 6 bases and J drops 5 bases, leaving 20 bases in between. The germline V gene provides CDR1 KGHSH and CDR2 LQKENI. This receptor was identified in an adult who was a healthcare worker with PCR-confirmed SARS-CoV-2 infection or an uninfected control (not recorded which). Sequences were derived from whole blood, sampled at baseline. The rearrangement combines TRBV18 with TRBJ2-7; the D gene is perhaps TRBD2, from 5 matching bases. In nucleotides, the sequence is TGTGCCAGCTCCACCCAACGGGGTGCCCGGAACGAGCAGTACTTC. This codes for CASSTQRGARNEQYF. Beyond the CDR3, the reference TRBV18 and TRBJ2-7 genes provide the residues; the full variable domain reads: NAGVMQNPRHLVRRRGQEARLRCSPMKGHSHVYWYRQLPEEGLKFMVYLQKENIIDESGMPKERFSAEFPKEGPSILRIQQVVRGDSAAYFCASSTQRGARNEQYFGPGTRLTVT.